This TCR beta chain was identified in a study of response to subunit inactivated influenza vaccine. TCRdb reanalysed the RT-PCR reads using MiXCR and keeps one entry per CDR3 protein. The sample includes around 490,000 distinct CDR3 sequences, around 8% of them seen just once. V lost 0 bases and J lost 5, with 8 bases in between. This CDR3 has 13 amino acids. Germline assignment: CDR1 SGHRS and CDR2 YFSETQ. This clonotype was counted a few times. The chain has TRBV5-1 and TRBJ1-2, with a weak D call TRBD1 (5 bases). The sequence derives from a man in his fifties or sixties who received an inactivated influenza vaccine. Sequenced material: PBMCs from blood, taken around 25 months after vaccination. In DNA form, the CDR3 reads TGCGCCAGCAGCTTGGCAGGGTTTTATGGCTACACCTTC. This sequence encodes CASSLAGFYGYTF.